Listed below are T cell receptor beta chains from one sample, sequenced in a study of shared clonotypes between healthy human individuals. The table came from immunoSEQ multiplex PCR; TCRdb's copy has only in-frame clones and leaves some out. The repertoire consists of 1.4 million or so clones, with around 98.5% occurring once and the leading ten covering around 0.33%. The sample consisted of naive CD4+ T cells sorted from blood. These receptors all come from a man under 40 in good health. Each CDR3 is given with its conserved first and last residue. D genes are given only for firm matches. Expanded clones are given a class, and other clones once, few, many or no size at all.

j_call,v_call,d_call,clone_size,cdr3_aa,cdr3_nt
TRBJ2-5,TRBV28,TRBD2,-,CASGATSGGQETQYF,TGTGCCAGCGGAGCTACTAGCGGGGGACAAGAGACCCAGTACTTC
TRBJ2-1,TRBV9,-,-,CASSVTLGIGDNEQFF,TGTGCCAGCAGCGTAACACTAGGCATTGGTGACAATGAGCAGTTCTTC
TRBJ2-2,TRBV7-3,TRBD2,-,CASSLTRRQGGTGELFF,TGTGCCAGCAGCTTAACCCGCCGGCAGGGAGGGACCGGGGAGCTGTTTTTT
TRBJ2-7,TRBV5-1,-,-,CASSLEVQGRGEQYF,TGCGCCAGCAGCTTGGAGGTCCAAGGGCGCGGCGAGCAGTACTTC
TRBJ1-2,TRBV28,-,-,CASSLSLNYGYTF,TGTGCCAGCAGTTTGTCACTTAACTATGGCTACACCTTC
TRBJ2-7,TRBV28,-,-,CASRLRGADYEQYF,TGTGCCAGCAGGCTCCGGGGGGCCGACTACGAGCAGTACTTC
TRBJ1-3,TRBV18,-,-,CASSPKNGQHGNTIYF,TGTGCCAGCTCACCAAAAAACGGACAGCATGGAAACACCATATATTTT
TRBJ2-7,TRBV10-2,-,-,CASSEALGPQREQYF,TGCGCCAGCAGTGAGGCCCTAGGTCCGCAACGGGAGCAGTACTTC
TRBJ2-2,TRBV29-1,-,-,CSARTAPTGELFF,TGCAGCGCCAGGACAGCACCCACCGGGGAGCTGTTTTTT
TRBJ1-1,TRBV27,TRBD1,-,CASATGATEAFF,TGTGCCAGCGCTACAGGGGCCACTGAAGCTTTCTTT
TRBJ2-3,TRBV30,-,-,CAWALRGGLPTDTQYF,TGTGCCTGGGCACTCAGGGGGGGATTACCCACAGATACGCAGTATTTT
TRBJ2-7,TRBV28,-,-,CASSWRGTGYEQYF,TGTGCCAGCAGTTGGCGGGGTACAGGCTACGAGCAGTACTTC
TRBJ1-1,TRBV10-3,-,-,CAIRTEDTEAFF,TGTGCCATTCGAACAGAGGACACTGAAGCTTTCTTT
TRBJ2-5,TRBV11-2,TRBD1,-,CASSRTGSSWTQYF,TGTGCCAGCAGCCGGACAGGGAGCAGTTGGACCCAGTACTTC
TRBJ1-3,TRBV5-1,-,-,CASTASSGNTIYF,TGCGCCAGCACGGCGAGCTCTGGAAACACCATATATTTT
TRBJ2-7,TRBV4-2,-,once,CASSLGENYEQYF,TGTGCCAGCAGCCTCGGGGAAAACTACGAGCAGTACTTC
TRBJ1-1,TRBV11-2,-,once,CASSLDRADTEAFF,TGTGCCAGCAGCTTAGATCGGGCGGACACTGAAGCTTTCTTT
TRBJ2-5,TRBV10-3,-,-,CAISGAAQETQYF,TGTGCCATCAGTGGGGCGGCTCAAGAGACCCAGTACTTC
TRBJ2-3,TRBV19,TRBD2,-,CAAGPSTDTQYF,TGTGCAGCGGGGCCTAGCACAGATACGCAGTATTTT
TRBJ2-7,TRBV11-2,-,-,CASSPLRGLRLYEQYF,TGTGCCAGCAGCCCGCTGCGCGGGCTACGACTCTACGAGCAGTACTTC
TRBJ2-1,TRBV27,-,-,CATATYNEQFF,TGTGCCACGGCAACCTACAATGAGCAGTTCTTC
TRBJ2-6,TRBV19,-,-,CASSISEHVSGANVLTF,TGTGCCAGTAGTATCTCTGAACACGTTTCTGGGGCCAACGTCCTGACTTTC
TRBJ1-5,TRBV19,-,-,CASSISLRRGNQPQHF,TGTGCCAGTAGTATTTCGTTGCGACGGGGCAATCAGCCCCAGCATTTT
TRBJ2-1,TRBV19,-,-,CASSIDVYPAEQFF,TGTGCCAGTAGTATAGATGTCTACCCGGCTGAGCAGTTCTTC
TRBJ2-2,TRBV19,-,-,CASSSPRLRGNTGELFF,TGTGCCAGTAGTAGCCCACGTCTGCGGGGAAACACCGGGGAGCTGTTTTTT
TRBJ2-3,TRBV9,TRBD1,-,CASSVDRGTDTQYF,TGTGCCAGCAGCGTGGACAGGGGCACAGATACGCAGTATTTT
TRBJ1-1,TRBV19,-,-,CASSMWSVNTEAFF,TGTGCCAGTAGTATGTGGTCAGTGAACACTGAAGCTTTCTTT
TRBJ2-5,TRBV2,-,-,CASSPDSRRETQYF,TGTGCCAGCAGTCCGGACTCCCGCCGTGAGACCCAGTACTTC
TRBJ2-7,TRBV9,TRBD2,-,CASSVQGLAGPYEQYF,TGTGCCAGCAGCGTACAAGGACTAGCCGGGCCCTACGAGCAGTACTTC
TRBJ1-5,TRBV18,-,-,CASSQERTQPQHF,TGTGCCAGCTCACAGGAAAGGACTCAGCCCCAGCATTTT
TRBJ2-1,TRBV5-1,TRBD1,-,CASSLVPGGVNDEQFF,TGCGCCAGCAGCTTGGTTCCAGGGGGCGTTAACGATGAGCAGTTCTTC
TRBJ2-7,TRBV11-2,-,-,CASSLSPVYSYEQYF,TGTGCCAGCAGCTTATCACCGGTTTACTCCTACGAGCAGTACTTC
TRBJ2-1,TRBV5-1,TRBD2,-,CASSFGLAGANEQFF,TGCGCCAGCAGCTTCGGACTAGCGGGAGCCAATGAGCAGTTCTTC
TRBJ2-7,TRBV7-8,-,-,CASSLYGPGSYEQYF,TGTGCCAGCAGCTTATACGGCCCAGGATCCTACGAGCAGTACTTC
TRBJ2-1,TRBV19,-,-,CASSTTVYNEQFF,TGTGCCAGTAGTACGACAGTATACAATGAGCAGTTCTTC
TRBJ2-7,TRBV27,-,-,CASAMTGGEQYF,TGTGCCAGCGCCATGACAGGCGGTGAGCAGTACTTC